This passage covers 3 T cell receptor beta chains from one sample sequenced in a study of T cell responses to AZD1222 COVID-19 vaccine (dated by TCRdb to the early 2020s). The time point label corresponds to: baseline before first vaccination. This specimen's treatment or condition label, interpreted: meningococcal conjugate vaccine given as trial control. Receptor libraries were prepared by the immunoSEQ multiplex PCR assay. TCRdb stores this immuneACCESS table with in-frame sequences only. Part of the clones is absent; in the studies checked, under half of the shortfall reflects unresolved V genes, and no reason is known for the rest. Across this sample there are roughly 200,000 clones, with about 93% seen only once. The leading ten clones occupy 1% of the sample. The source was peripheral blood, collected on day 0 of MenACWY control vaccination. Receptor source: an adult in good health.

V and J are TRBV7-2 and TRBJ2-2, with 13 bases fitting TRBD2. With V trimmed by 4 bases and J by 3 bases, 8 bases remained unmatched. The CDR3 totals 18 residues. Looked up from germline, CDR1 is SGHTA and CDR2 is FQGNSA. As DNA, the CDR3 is TGTGCCAGCAGCTCCGGGACTAGCGGGGTGCGGGACACCGGGGAGCTGTTTTTT. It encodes CASSSGTSGVRDTGELFF.

The CDR3 reads CASSLGSLFSGNTIYF. In nucleotides, the CDR3 is TGTGCCAGCAGCCTTGGGTCCTTATTCTCTGGAAACACCATATATTTT. The chain has TRBV7-3 and TRBJ1-3; D is unclear. Germline V CDR1 and CDR2: SGHTA, FQGTGA. Deletions cut 5 bases from V and 0 bases from J, with 14 bases between. This CDR3 has 16 residues.

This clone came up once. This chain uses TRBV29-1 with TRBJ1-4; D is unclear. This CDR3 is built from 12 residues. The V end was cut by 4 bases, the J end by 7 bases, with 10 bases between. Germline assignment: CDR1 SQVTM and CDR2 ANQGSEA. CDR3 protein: CSVVGRGEKLFF. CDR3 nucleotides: TGCAGCGTTGTAGGGCGGGGTGAAAAACTGTTTTTT. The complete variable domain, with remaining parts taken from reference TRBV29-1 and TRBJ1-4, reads SAVISQKPSRDICQRGTSLTIQCQVDSQVTMMFWYRQQPGQSLTLIATANQGSEATYESGFVIDKFPISRPNLTFSTLTVSNMSPEDSSIYLCSVVGRGEKLFFGSGTQLSVL.